This T cell receptor (beta chain) appears in the sequencing data of a study of a mutant IDH1 vaccine in newly diagnosed glioma. This table comes from immunoSEQ multiplex PCR, and its TCRdb copy is limited to in-frame clones, with some not included. The sample has some 67,000 clones, more than 70% seen once; the top ten hold roughly 4.4%. Time point of the sample: baseline, week 1 (first vaccination visit). Sample treatment: pre-vaccination baseline after standard-of-care therapy. Trimming removed 3 bases from V and 7 bases from J; junction bases left unmatched: 6. CDR1 and CDR2 from the germline V gene are SGHTA and FQGNSA. This CDR3 spans 13 amino acids.

This sequence originates from a woman in her late teens or twenties with glioma. Some clones in this sample may be carry-over from other donors' samples. The chain is built from TRBV7-2 and TRBJ2-7; 7 bases map to TRBD1. This specimen was peripheral blood mononuclear cells (PBMCs), taken from a glioma patient treated with radiotherapy, temozolomide or both. The CDR3 reads CASSFEAGGEQYF. CDR3 coding DNA: TGTGCCAGCAGCTTCGAGGCAGGGGGTGAGCAGTACTTC.